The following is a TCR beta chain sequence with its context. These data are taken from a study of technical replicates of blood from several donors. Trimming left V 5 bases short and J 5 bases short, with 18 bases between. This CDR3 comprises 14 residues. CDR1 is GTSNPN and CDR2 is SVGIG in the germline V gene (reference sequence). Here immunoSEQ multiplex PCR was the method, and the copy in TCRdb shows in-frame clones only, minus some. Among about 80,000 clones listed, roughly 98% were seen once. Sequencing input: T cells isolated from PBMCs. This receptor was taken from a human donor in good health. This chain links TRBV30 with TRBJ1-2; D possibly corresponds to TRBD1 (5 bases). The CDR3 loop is CAWVTGFGPYGYTF. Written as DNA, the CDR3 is TGTGCCTGGGTTACAGGCTTCGGTCCTTATGGCTACACCTTC.